Each of the 10 T cell receptor beta chains below was sequenced from the same sample in a study of blood T cell repertoires in COVID-19. The assay was immunoSEQ multiplex PCR, and TCRdb's table has in-frame clones only and misses some. The table records under 450,000 clones, around 89% of them present only once. The sample taken for sequencing was peripheral blood. The receptor source for this set is a woman aged 40 to 49 with COVID-19, enrolled during active disease.

The rearrangement joins TRBV2 to TRBJ1-2; D unclear. From germline, CDR1 is SNHLY and CDR2 FYNNEI. V lost 7 bases and J lost 6, with 24 bases in between. CDR3 length: 16 residues. In DNA form, the CDR3 reads TGTGCCAGCAAGGATTTTGGCCTGGGAGGGATTAATGGCTACACCTTC. Amino acid sequence: CASKDFGLGGINGYTF.

The chain employs TRBV7-2 and TRBJ2-2, with D possibly being TRBD2 (6 bases). The germline V gene has CDR1 SGHTA and CDR2 FQGNSA. There are 16 residues in the CDR3. Trimming took off 1 base at V and 5 bases at J, with 14 bases between the two ends. Here the CDR3 reads CASSLVPGAVTGELFF. DNA for the CDR3: TGTGCCAGCAGCTTAGTACCGGGAGCCGTGACCGGGGAGCTGTTTTTT.

CDR3 nucleotides: TGCGCCAGCAGCAACGGACTAGGCGGGTTCGGGGAGCTGTTTTTT. It encodes CASSNGLGGFGELFF. The genes are TRBV5-1 and TRBJ2-2; 7 nucleotides agree with TRBD2. The CDR3 loop spans 15 amino acids. Per the germline V gene, CDR1 is SGHRS and CDR2 is YFSETQ. V lost 4 bases to trimming and J lost 7 bases; unmatched junction nucleotides: 10.

CDR3 DNA: TGTGCCTGGAGTGCCGGGACTATAGGGGATACGCAGTATTTT. Residues: CAWSAGTIGDTQYF. The V gene is TRBV30, the J gene TRBJ2-3; 7 nucleotides align to TRBD2. The germline CDR1 and CDR2 sequences are GTSNPN and SVGIG (reference sequence). This CDR3 has 14 residues. With 1 base clipped from V and 6 bases from J, the junction kept 7 bases outside the gene matches. Drawing the rest from reference TRBV30 and TRBJ2-3, the complete variable domain is SQTIHQWPATLVQPVGSPLSLECTVEGTSNPNLYWYRQAAGRGLQLLFYSVGIGQISSEVPQNLSASRPQDRQFILSSKKLLLSDSGFYLCAWSAGTIGDTQYFGPGTRLTVL.

V is TRBV6-5 and J is TRBJ2-1, with D perhaps TRBD1 (5 bases). Germline values: CDR1 MNHEY, CDR2 SVGAGI. The CDR3 extends over 15 amino acids. Trimming removed 6 bases at V and 2 bases at J, with 14 bases between. CDR3 nucleotide sequence: TGTGCCAGCAGGGTACAGGTGGATGCCTACAATGAGCAGTTCTTC. It is translated as CASRVQVDAYNEQFF.

This chain joins TRBV6-5 and TRBJ1-1; D is uncertain. V was clipped by 0 bases and J by 11 bases, with 16 bases between them. This CDR3 has 14 amino acids. Germline V CDR1 and CDR2: MNHEY, SVGAGI. The CDR3 here is CASSYSRVGVGAFF. The CDR3 nucleotides read TGTGCCAGCAGTTACTCGAGGGTAGGTGTGGGGGCTTTCTTT.

The rearrangement joins TRBV9 to TRBJ1-6, with unresolved D. Trimming stripped 0 bases from V and 8 bases from J, with 9 bases between. Per the germline V gene, CDR1 is SGDLS and CDR2 is YYNGEE. The CDR3 sequence is 14 residues long. The CDR3 region is CASSVAHTDSPLHF. The CDR3 DNA follows: TGTGCCAGCAGCGTAGCCCATACGGATTCACCCCTCCACTTT.

The chain recombines TRBV27 with TRBJ2-1; D uncertain. Per germline, CDR1 MNHEY and CDR2 SMNVEV (reference sequence). Trimming removed 2 bases from V and 3 bases from J, with 11 bases in between. This CDR3 contains 15 residues. The CDR3: CASSLRAYDYNEQFF. For the CDR3, the DNA is TGTGCCAGCAGTTTAAGAGCGTACGACTACAATGAGCAGTTCTTC.

The chain has TRBV15 and TRBJ1-2; no definite D call. CDR1 LNHNV and CDR2 YYDKDF come from the germline V gene (reference sequence). V lost 4 bases and J 4 bases, leaving 7 bases between the germline ends. The CDR3 extends over 12 amino acids. CDR3 DNA sequence: TGTGCCACCAGCAATGCGGGCTATGGCTACACCTTC. Translating it yields CATSNAGYGYTF.

The CDR3 sequence: CASSTGQGANYGYTF. CDR3 sequence (DNA): TGTGCCAGCAGCACCGGACAGGGTGCAAACTATGGCTACACCTTC. The rearrangement joins TRBV9 to TRBJ1-2; 8 nucleotides line up with TRBD1. The CDR3 length is 15 residues. In germline, CDR1 is SGDLS, CDR2 YYNGEE. V was clipped by 4 bases and J by 2 bases; unmatched bases: 7.